This is a list of T cell receptor beta chains from one sample in a study of regulatory T cells in long-lasting Graves disease. TCRdb recomputed calls from the multiplex PCR reads with MiXCR, one row per CDR3 protein. The table records some 450,000 distinct CDR3 sequences, around a quarter of them present only once. Here the sequenced sample was peripheral blood mononuclear cells (PBMCs), taken when the disease was refractory, from a patient treated with antithyroid drugs. The receptors here all came from a female donor with Graves disease. The CDR3 runs from the conserved cysteine through the conserved F or W. A D gene is named only where the DNA matches it firmly. Clone size is given for some rows only: seen once, a few or many times, or a class if the clone is expanded.

J	V	D	size	CDR3	DNA
TRBJ2-5	TRBV6-1	-	many	CASSLSGLGATKTQYF	TGTGCCAGCAGTCTCTCGGGGCTGGGAGCGACGAAGACCCAGTACTTC
TRBJ1-3	TRBV19	-	-	CASTETTSGNTIYF	TGTGCCAGTACGGAGACAACCTCTGGAAACACCATATATTTT
TRBJ2-5	TRBV7-9	-	many	CASSFPGRAGETQYF	TGTGCCAGCAGCTTTCCGGGCAGGGCTGGAGAGACCCAGTACTTC
TRBJ2-7	TRBV5-1	TRBD1	many	CASSLGQGSYEQYF	TGTGCCAGCAGCTTGGGACAGGGGTCCTACGAGCAGTACTTC
TRBJ1-6	TRBV28	TRBD1	many	CASSLPGTGGSPLHF	TGTGCCAGCAGTTTGCCCGGGACAGGGGGATCACCCCTCCACTTT
TRBJ2-2	TRBV20-1	TRBD2	few	CSAPTSGRTGELFF	TGCAGTGCTCCGACTAGCGGGAGAACCGGGGAGCTGTTTTTT
TRBJ2-7	TRBV5-6	TRBD2	many	CASSLWTSGNYEQYF	TGTGCCAGCAGTTTATGGACTAGCGGGAACTACGAGCAGTACTTC
TRBJ2-7	TRBV29-1	-	-	CSVGNTYEQYF	TGCAGCGTGGGGAATACCTACGAGCAGTACTTC
TRBJ1-1	TRBV3-1	-	many	CASSQGEPRPEAFF	TGTGCCAGCAGCCAAGGGGAGCCCAGACCTGAAGCTTTCTTT
TRBJ2-5	TRBV18	TRBD1	-	CASSENRGETQYF	TGTGCCAGCTCCGAGAACAGGGGCGAGACCCAGTACTTC
TRBJ1-5	TRBV20-1	-	many	CSALSDAWSNQPQHF	TGCAGTGCCCTTTCTGACGCGTGGAGCAATCAGCCCCAGCATTTT
TRBJ2-5	TRBV7-9	-	-	CASSLSVLEETQYF	TGTGCCAGCAGCTTATCAGTCCTCGAAGAGACCCAGTACTTC
TRBJ1-3	TRBV2	-	many	CASSERGRNTIYF	TGTGCCAGCAGTGAGAGAGGACGGAACACCATATATTTT
TRBJ2-7	TRBV13	TRBD2	-	CASSLFLPGGKHEQYF	TGTGCCAGCAGCTTGTTCTTGCCGGGGGGAAAACACGAGCAGTACTTC
TRBJ1-1	TRBV3-1	-	few	CASSQGGSGSEAFF	TGTGCCAGCAGCCAAGGGGGGAGCGGGTCTGAAGCTTTCTTT
TRBJ2-2	TRBV29-1	-	few	CSVDSDMRKSANTGELFF	TGCAGCGTTGATAGTGACATGCGAAAATCGGCGAACACCGGGGAGCTGTTTTTT
TRBJ2-7	TRBV5-1	TRBD1	few	CASSSSGTGPIEQYF	TGCGCCAGCAGCTCATCCGGGACAGGGCCTATCGAGCAGTACTTC
TRBJ2-6	TRBV11-2	-	-	CASSLIMAGNSGANVLTF	TGTGCCAGCAGCTTGATTATGGCGGGTAACTCTGGGGCCAACGTCCTGACTTTC
TRBJ1-2	TRBV30	TRBD1	many	CAWSPGGANGYTF	TGTGCCTGGAGCCCAGGGGGCGCGAATGGCTACACCTTC
TRBJ2-5	TRBV28	TRBD1	few	CASSPRDRGLETQYF	TGTGCCAGCAGTCCCCGGGACAGGGGGCTTGAGACCCAGTACTTC
TRBJ1-2	TRBV7-2	TRBD1	-	CASSLTRDRASGYTF	TGTGCCAGCAGCTTGACACGGGACAGGGCCAGTGGCTACACCTTC
TRBJ2-1	TRBV6-1	-	few	CASRPGGNEQFF	TGTGCCAGCAGACCCGGAGGGAATGAGCAGTTCTTC
TRBJ1-5	TRBV28	-	many	CAVARDSNQPQHF	TGTGCCGTGGCTAGGGACAGCAATCAGCCCCAGCATTTT
TRBJ2-6	TRBV5-1	-	-	CASSLAVGANVLTF	TGCGCCAGCAGCTTGGCGGTGGGGGCCAACGTCCTGACTTTC
TRBJ2-7	TRBV29-1	TRBD2	-	CSVEDTASGAYEQYF	TGCAGCGTTGAAGATACAGCTAGCGGGGCCTACGAGCAGTACTTC
TRBJ1-2	TRBV11-2	-	many	CASSFRGGYGYTF	TGTGCCAGCAGCTTTAGGGGGGGCTATGGCTACACCTTC
TRBJ2-7	TRBV2	TRBD1	many	CASRAGQGLPNTYEQYF	TGTGCCAGCAGAGCCGGACAGGGCCTTCCCAACACCTACGAGCAGTACTTC
TRBJ2-1	TRBV2	-	many	CASSGFGFGDEQFF	TGTGCCAGCAGTGGGTTTGGATTCGGCGATGAGCAGTTCTTC
TRBJ1-1	TRBV6-1	-	many	CASSPFWGLQDTEAFF	TGTGCCAGCAGTCCCTTTTGGGGGCTCCAGGACACTGAAGCTTTCTTT
TRBJ2-7	TRBV28	-	many	CASRPPGLPPGEQYF	TGTGCCAGCAGACCCCCGGGCTTACCCCCTGGCGAGCAGTACTTC
TRBJ1-2	TRBV28	-	many	CASSLTSPGGNSGYTF	TGTGCCAGCAGTTTAACATCTCCGGGGGGAAATTCTGGCTACACCTTC
TRBJ2-5	TRBV27	TRBD2	few	CASSLNTGGETQYF	TGTGCCAGCAGTCTTAATACGGGAGGAGAGACCCAGTACTTC
TRBJ1-1	TRBV11-1	-	many	CASSAGSGVGTEAFF	TGTGCCAGCAGCGCAGGGTCCGGGGTTGGAACTGAAGCTTTCTTT
TRBJ2-7	TRBV28	-	many	CASAPGGSPYEQYF	TGTGCCAGCGCTCCAGGCGGATCCCCCTACGAGCAGTACTTC
TRBJ2-1	TRBV7-6	TRBD2	few	CASSWFERDPGVNEQFF	TGTGCCAGCAGCTGGTTTGAGCGGGATCCGGGGGTGAATGAGCAGTTCTTC
TRBJ1-1	TRBV19	TRBD1	-	CASSIYQTGMNTEAFF	TGTGCCAGTAGTATCTACCAGACAGGGATGAACACTGAAGCTTTCTTT
TRBJ1-1	TRBV7-2	-	-	CASSPQALNTEAFF	TGTGCCAGCAGCCCCCAGGCCCTGAACACTGAAGCTTTCTTT
TRBJ1-5	TRBV18	TRBD1	-	CASSLGTGVNQPQHF	TGTGCCAGCTCACTAGGGACAGGGGTCAATCAGCCCCAGCATTTT
TRBJ1-1	TRBV5-6	TRBD1	few	CASRPRDREFTEAFF	TGTGCCAGCAGACCCCGGGACAGGGAATTCACTGAAGCTTTCTTT
TRBJ1-5	TRBV2	-	many	CASSSPPSNQPQHF	TGTGCCAGCAGTTCCCCCCCTAGCAATCAGCCCCAGCATTTT
TRBJ2-7	TRBV6-1	-	many	CASSEALQMDQPNYEQYF	TGTGCCAGCAGTGAAGCGCTTCAGATGGACCAACCGAACTACGAGCAGTACTTC